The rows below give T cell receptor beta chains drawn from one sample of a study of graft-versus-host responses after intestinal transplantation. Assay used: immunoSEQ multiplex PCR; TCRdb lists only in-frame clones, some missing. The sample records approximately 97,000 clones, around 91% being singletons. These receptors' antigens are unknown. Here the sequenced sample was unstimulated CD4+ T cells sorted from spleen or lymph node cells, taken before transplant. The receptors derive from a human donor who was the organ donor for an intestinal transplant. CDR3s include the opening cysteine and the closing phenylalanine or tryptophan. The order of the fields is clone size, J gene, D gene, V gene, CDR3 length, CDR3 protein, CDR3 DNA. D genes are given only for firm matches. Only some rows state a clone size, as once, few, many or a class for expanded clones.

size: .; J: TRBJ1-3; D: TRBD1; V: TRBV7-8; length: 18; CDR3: CASSLGYDRASSGNTIYF; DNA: TGTGCCAGCAGCTTAGGGTATGACAGGGCGAGCTCTGGAAACACCATATATTTT
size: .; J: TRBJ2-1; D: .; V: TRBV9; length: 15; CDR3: CASSVVPLAPNEQFF; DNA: TGTGCCAGCAGCGTAGTGCCCCTAGCGCCCAATGAGCAGTTCTTC
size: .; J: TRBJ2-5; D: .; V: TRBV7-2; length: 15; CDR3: CASSLTGSFGETQYF; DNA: TGTGCCAGCAGCTTAACTGGATCTTTCGGGGAGACCCAGTACTTC
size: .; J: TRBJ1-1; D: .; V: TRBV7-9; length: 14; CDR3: CASSFLRVNTEAFF; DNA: TGTGCCAGCAGCTTTCTCAGGGTGAACACTGAAGCTTTCTTT
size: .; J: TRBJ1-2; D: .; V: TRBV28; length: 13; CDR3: CASLSGLSYGYTF; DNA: TGTGCCAGCTTGAGCGGACTGTCGTATGGCTACACCTTC
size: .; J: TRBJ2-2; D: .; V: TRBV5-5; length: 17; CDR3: CASSSLPPDRSTGELFF; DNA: TGTGCCAGCAGCTCACTACCACCGGACAGAAGCACCGGGGAGCTGTTTTTT
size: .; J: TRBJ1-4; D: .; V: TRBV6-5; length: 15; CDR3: CASSYSILGAEKLFF; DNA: TGTGCCAGCAGTTACTCGATCTTGGGAGCGGAAAAACTGTTTTTT
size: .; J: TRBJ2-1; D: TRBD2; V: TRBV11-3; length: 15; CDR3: CASSSRFSGGNEQFF; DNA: TGTGCCAGCAGCTCGCGTTTTAGCGGGGGGAATGAGCAGTTCTTC
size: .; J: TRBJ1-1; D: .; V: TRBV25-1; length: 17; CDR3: CASSEFGGFDPLSEAFF; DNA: TGTGCCAGCAGTGAATTCGGGGGGTTTGACCCCCTTTCTGAAGCTTTCTTT
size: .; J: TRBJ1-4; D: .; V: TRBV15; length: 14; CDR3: CATSDWTRGEKLFF; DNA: TGTGCCACCAGCGACTGGACACGGGGGGAAAAACTGTTTTTT
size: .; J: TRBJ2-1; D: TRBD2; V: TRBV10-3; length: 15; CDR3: CAISEGAGTYNEQFF; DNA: TGTGCCATCAGTGAGGGAGCGGGGACCTACAATGAGCAGTTCTTC
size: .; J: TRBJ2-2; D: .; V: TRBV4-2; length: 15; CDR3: CASSPIDSNTGELFF; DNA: TGTGCCAGCAGCCCCATTGACAGCAACACCGGGGAGCTGTTTTTT
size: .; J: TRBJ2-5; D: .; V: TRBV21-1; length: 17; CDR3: CASSNNGLPGVVETQYF; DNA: TGTGCCAGCAGCAACAACGGCTTACCGGGGGTGGTGGAGACCCAGTACTTC
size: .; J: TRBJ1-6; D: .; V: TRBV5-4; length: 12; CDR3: CASSTPGSPLHF; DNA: TGTGCCAGCAGCACTCCGGGTTCACCCCTCCACTTT
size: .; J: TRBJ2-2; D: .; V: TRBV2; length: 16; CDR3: CASSEDGTLNTGELFF; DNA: TGTGCCAGCAGTGAAGATGGGACTTTGAACACCGGGGAGCTGTTTTTT
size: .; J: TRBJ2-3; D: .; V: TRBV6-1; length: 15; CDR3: CASSEGSGWSDTQYF; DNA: TGTGCCAGCAGTGAAGGGTCGGGGTGGTCAGATACGCAGTATTTT
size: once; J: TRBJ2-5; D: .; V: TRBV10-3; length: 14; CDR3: CAISWGLESKTQYF; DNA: TGTGCCATCAGCTGGGGACTGGAGTCAAAGACCCAGTACTTC
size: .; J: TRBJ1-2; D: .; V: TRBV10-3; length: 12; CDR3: CAISEGRGGYTF; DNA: TGTGCCATCAGTGAGGGCAGGGGTGGCTACACCTTC
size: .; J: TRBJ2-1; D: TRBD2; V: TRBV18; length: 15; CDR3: CASSPLGTSFYEQFF; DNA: TGTGCCAGCTCACCACTCGGGACTAGTTTCTATGAGCAGTTCTTC
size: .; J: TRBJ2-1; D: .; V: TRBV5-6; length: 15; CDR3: CASSLVGPGYNEQFF; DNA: TGTGCCAGCAGCTTGGTGGGTCCGGGGTACAATGAGCAGTTCTTC
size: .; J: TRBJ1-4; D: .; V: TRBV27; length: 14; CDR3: CASSLPGVNEKLFF; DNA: TGTGCCAGCAGTTTGCCGGGAGTTAATGAAAAACTGTTTTTT
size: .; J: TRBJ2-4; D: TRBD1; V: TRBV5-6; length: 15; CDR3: CASSSGQGEGNIQYF; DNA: TGTGCCAGCAGCAGCGGACAGGGAGAGGGAAACATTCAGTACTTC
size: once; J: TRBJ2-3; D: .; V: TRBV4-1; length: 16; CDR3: CASSPIRAGITDTQYF; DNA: TGCGCCAGCAGCCCTATTCGGGCGGGGATCACAGATACGCAGTATTTT
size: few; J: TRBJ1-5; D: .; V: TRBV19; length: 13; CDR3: CASSTGGNQPQHF; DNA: TGTGCCAGTAGTACAGGGGGCAATCAGCCCCAGCATTTT
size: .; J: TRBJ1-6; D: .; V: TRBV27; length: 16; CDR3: CASSFGGLTYNSPLHF; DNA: TGTGCCAGCAGTTTTGGCGGGCTGACCTATAATTCACCCCTCCACTTT
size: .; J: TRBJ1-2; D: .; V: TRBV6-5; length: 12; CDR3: CASRTFNYGYTF; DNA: TGTGCCAGCAGGACATTTAACTATGGCTACACCTTC
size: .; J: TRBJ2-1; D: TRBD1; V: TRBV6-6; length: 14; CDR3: CASSGQGTYNEQFF; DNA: TGTGCCAGCAGTGGACAGGGGACATACAATGAGCAGTTCTTC
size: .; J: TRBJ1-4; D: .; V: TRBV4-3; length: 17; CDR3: CASSQDRLGGGNEKLFF; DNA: TGCGCCAGCAGCCAAGATCGTTTGGGCGGGGGGAATGAAAAACTGTTTTTT
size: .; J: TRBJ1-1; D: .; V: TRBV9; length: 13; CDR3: CASSVRMNTEAFF; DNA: TGTGCCAGCAGCGTACGTATGAACACTGAAGCTTTCTTT
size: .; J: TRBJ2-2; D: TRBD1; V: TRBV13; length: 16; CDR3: CASTKTQGSNTGELFF; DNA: TGTGCCAGCACCAAAACACAGGGGTCGAACACCGGGGAGCTGTTTTTT
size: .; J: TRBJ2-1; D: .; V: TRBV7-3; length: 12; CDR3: CASGRSRGNRFF; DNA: TGTGCCTCCGGCCGGAGTCGAGGGAATAGGTTCTTC
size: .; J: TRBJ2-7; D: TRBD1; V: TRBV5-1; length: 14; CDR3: CASTHRQGSYEQYF; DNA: TGCGCCAGCACCCATAGACAGGGCTCCTACGAGCAGTACTTC
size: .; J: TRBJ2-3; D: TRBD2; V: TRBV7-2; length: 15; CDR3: CASSPGLAGSGTQYF; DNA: TGTGCCAGCAGCCCGGGACTAGCGGGGTCGGGGACGCAGTATTTT
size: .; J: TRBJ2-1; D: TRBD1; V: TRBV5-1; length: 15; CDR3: CASSSPGQGRSEQFF; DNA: TGCGCCAGCAGCTCGCCGGGACAGGGTCGATCTGAGCAGTTCTTC
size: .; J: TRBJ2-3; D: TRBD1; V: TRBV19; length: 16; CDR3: CASNRGTGVWTDTQYF; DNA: TGTGCCAGTAATCGGGGGACAGGGGTATGGACGGATACGCAGTATTTT
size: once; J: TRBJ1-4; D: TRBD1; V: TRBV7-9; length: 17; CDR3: CASSGYRGRGGREKLFF; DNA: TGTGCCAGCAGCGGATACAGGGGGCGCGGAGGGCGTGAAAAACTGTTTTTT
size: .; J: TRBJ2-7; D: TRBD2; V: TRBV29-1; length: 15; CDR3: CSVVAGGSYSYEQYF; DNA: TGCAGCGTTGTGGCCGGGGGGTCCTACTCCTACGAGCAGTACTTC
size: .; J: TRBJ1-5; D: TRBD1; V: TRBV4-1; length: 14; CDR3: CASSPGQGSQPQHF; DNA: TGCGCCAGCAGCCCGGGACAGGGTTCTCAGCCCCAGCATTTT
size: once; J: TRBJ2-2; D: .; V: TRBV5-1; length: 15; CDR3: CASSLAHRATGELFF; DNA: TGCGCCAGCAGCTTGGCCCACAGGGCCACCGGGGAGCTGTTTTTT
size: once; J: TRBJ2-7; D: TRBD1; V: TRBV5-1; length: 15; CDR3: CASSSAGQGTYEQYF; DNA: TGCGCCAGCAGCTCCGCGGGACAGGGTACGTACGAGCAGTACTTC
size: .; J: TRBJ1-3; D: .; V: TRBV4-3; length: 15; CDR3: CASSQISGTGDTIYF; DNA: TGCGCCAGCAGCCAGATATCAGGGACTGGAGACACCATATATTTT
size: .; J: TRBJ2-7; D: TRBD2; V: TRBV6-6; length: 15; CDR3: CASSRRGGQPYEQYF; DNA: TGTGCCAGCAGCCGGCGGGGGGGACAGCCCTACGAGCAGTACTTC
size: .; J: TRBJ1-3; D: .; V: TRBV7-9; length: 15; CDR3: CASSSDGGGGNTIYF; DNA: TGTGCCAGCAGCTCGGACGGGGGAGGTGGAAACACCATATATTTT
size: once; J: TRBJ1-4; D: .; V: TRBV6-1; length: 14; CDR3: CASQGYGGNEKLFF; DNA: TGTGCCAGCCAAGGTTACGGGGGGAATGAAAAACTGTTTTTT
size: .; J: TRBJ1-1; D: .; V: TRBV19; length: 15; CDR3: CASISRGGADTEAFF; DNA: TGTGCCAGTATCTCTAGAGGGGGGGCAGACACTGAAGCTTTCTTT
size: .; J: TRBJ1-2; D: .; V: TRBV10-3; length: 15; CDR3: CAISISLDRFYGYTF; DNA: TGTGCCATCAGCATATCCCTTGACAGGTTCTATGGCTACACCTTC
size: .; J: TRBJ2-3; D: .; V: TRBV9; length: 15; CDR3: CASSVANVRGDTQYF; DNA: TGTGCCAGCAGCGTAGCGAACGTCCGCGGGGATACGCAGTATTTT
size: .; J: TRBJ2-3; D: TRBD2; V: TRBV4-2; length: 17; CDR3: CASSQEPLAGGPDTQYF; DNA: TGTGCCAGCAGCCAAGAACCATTAGCGGGGGGGCCAGATACGCAGTATTTT
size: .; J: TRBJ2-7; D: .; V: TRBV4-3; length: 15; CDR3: CASSQYNRESYEQYF; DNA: TGCGCCAGCAGCCAATATAATCGGGAGTCCTACGAGCAGTACTTC
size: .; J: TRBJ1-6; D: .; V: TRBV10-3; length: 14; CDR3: CAISVGGYNSPLHF; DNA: TGTGCCATCAGCGTGGGAGGCTATAATTCACCCCTCCACTTT
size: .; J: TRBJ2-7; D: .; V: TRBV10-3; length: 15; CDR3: CAISELGPAVYEQYF; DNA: TGTGCCATCAGTGAGCTGGGGCCGGCAGTCTACGAGCAGTACTTC
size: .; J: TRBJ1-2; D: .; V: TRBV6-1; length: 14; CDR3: CASSEGYRDYGYTF; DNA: TGTGCCAGCAGTGAAGGGTACAGAGACTATGGCTACACCTTC
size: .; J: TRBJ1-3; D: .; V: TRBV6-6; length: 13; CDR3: CASGPLKADTIYF; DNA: TGTGCCAGCGGCCCCCTCAAGGCGGACACCATATATTTT
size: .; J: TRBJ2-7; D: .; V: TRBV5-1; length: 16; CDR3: CASSHPRGSKDYEQYF; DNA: TGCGCCAGCAGCCACCCAAGGGGAAGCAAAGACTACGAGCAGTACTTC
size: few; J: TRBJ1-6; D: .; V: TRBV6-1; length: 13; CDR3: CAGGEGYNSPLHF; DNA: TGTGCCGGGGGGGAGGGTTATAATTCACCCCTCCACTTT
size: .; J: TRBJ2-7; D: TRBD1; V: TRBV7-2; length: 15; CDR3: CASSVTGGAGYEQYF; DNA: TGTGCCAGCAGCGTAACAGGGGGCGCCGGTTACGAGCAGTACTTC
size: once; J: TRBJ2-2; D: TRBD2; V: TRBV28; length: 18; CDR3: CASSLPNLAGANTGELFF; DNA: TGTGCCAGCAGTTTACCGAACCTAGCGGGCGCGAACACCGGGGAGCTGTTTTTT